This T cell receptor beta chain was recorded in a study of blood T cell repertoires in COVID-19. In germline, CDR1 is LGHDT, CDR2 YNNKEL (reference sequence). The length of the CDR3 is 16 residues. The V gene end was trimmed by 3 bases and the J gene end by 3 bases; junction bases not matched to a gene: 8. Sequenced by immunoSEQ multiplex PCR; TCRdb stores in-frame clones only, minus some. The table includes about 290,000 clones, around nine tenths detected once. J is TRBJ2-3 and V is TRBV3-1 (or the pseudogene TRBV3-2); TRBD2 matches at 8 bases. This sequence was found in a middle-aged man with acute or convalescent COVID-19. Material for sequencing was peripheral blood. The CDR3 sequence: CASSHKAGGITDTQYF. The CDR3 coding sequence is TGTGCCAGCAGCCATAAGGCGGGGGGAATAACAGATACGCAGTATTTT.